A single sample is the source of the 18 T cell receptor beta chains below, sequenced in a study of blood T cell repertoires in COVID-19. The data were produced by immunoSEQ multiplex PCR, yet TCRdb's version contains in-frame clones alone and is incomplete. The sample holds approximately 40,000 clones; about 91% are singletons and the top ten take 4.5% to 7%. The sequencing sample was made of peripheral blood. The receptor set was obtained from a woman aged 80 or older with acute or convalescent COVID-19.

The rearrangement links TRBV5-1 to TRBJ2-5; no clear D gene. CDR1 is SGHRS and CDR2 is YFSETQ in the germline V gene. The length of the CDR3 is 11 residues. Trimming cost V 4 bases and J 5 bases, with 6 bases left between them. CDR3 sequence (DNA): TGCGCCAGCAGCCAGGATGAGACCCAGTACTTC. Its protein is CASSQDETQYF.

This rearrangement joins TRBV3-1 (or the pseudogene TRBV3-2) to TRBJ1-5, with D perhaps matching TRBD1 (5 bases). The CDR3 covers 15 residues. The germline V and J ends were trimmed by 1 base and 4 bases, with 11 bases remaining between them. The germline gives CDR1 LGHDT, CDR2 YNNKEL (reference sequence). CDR3 nucleotide sequence: TGTGCCAGCAGCCAAGGCACAGGTAGAAATCAGCCCCAGCATTTT. It yields the protein CASSQGTGRNQPQHF.

The V call is TRBV11-2, the J call TRBJ1-2, with 7 bases fitting TRBD1. V shed 4 bases, J shed 8 bases, and the junction held 13 bases outside the gene matches. This CDR3 is 15 amino acids long. Germline V CDR1 and CDR2: SGHAT, FQNNGV. DNA for the CDR3: TGTGCCAGCAGCTCCCAGACAGGGTCAGGGGGAGGCTACACCTTC. Translating gives CASSSQTGSGGGYTF.

This chain uses TRBV6-2 or TRBV6-3 with TRBJ1-6; D is perhaps TRBD1 (5 bases). The CDR3 consists of 14 residues. CDR1 and CDR2 (germline): MNHEY, SVGEGT. V dropped 2 bases and J dropped 8 bases, with 10 bases sitting between them. CDR3 sequence: CASSYGGGHSPLHF. CDR3 in DNA: TGTGCCAGCAGTTACGGGGGGGGTCATTCACCCCTCCACTTT.

V usage is TRBV9 and J usage is TRBJ2-7; perhaps TRBD1 as D (6 bases). V shed 3 bases and J shed 0 bases, with 10 bases lying between them. The germline gives CDR1 SGDLS, CDR2 YYNGEE. The CDR3 has 14 amino acids. The DNA for the CDR3 is TGTGCCAGCAGCGCCTTGACAGGCTCCTACGAGCAGTACTTC. Its translation is CASSALTGSYEQYF.

The chain joins TRBV10-3 to TRBJ1-2; TRBD1 might be the D (5 bases). The CDR3 is made up of 15 amino acids. Trimming shortened V by 3 bases and J by 0 bases, and 11 bases separated the two germline ends. Germline CDR1 is ENHRY and CDR2 is SYGVKD. CDR3 amino acids: CAISEAGGANYGYTF. The CDR3 DNA follows: TGTGCCATCAGTGAAGCGGGGGGAGCTAACTATGGCTACACCTTC.

This chain joins TRBV15 and TRBJ1-5; 8 nucleotides line up with TRBD1. The CDR3 loop spans 15 amino acids. Looked up from germline, CDR1 is LNHNV and CDR2 is YYDKDF (reference sequence). With V trimmed by 1 base and J by 7 bases, 6 bases remained unmatched. CDR3 DNA: TGTGCCACCAGCAGAGGGACAGGGTCGGGCCAGCCCCAGCATTTT. Translating it yields CATSRGTGSGQPQHF. Full variable domain (rest looked up from reference TRBV15 and TRBJ1-5): DAMVIQNPRYQVTQFGKPVTLSCSQTLNHNVMYWYQQKSSQAPKLLFHYYDKDFNNEADTPDNFQSRRPNTSFCFLDIRSPGLGDTAMYLCATSRGTGSGQPQHFGDGTRLSIL.

The chain is built from TRBV7-3 and TRBJ2-3; D is ambiguous. Trimming stripped 2 bases from V and 2 bases from J, with 8 bases between. The CDR3 spans 14 residues. In germline, CDR1 is SGHTA, CDR2 FQGTGA. The CDR3 protein is CASSLARPTDTQYF. CDR3 DNA sequence: TGTGCCAGCAGCTTAGCGCGGCCCACAGATACGCAGTATTTT.

The V gene is TRBV12-3 or TRBV12-4, the J gene TRBJ1-1, with a possible D match to TRBD1 (6 bases). The germline V and J ends were trimmed by 4 bases and 7 bases, with 7 bases remaining between them. The CDR3 is 11 amino acids. DNA of the CDR3: TGTGCCAGCAGTTACAGGGTTGAAGCTTTCTTT. Translation gives CASSYRVEAFF.

The chain is built from TRBV2 and TRBJ2-1, with TRBD1 matching over 8 bases. Germline V lookup: CDR1 SNHLY, CDR2 FYNNEI. This CDR3 has 15 residues. V dropped 7 bases and J dropped 6; count of bases not matched to a gene: 11. CDR3 bases: TGTGCCAGCAAGAAATGGGTGACAGGGGCCAATGAGCAGTTCTTC. Its translation: CASKKWVTGANEQFF.

The genes are TRBV2 and TRBJ1-6; no firm D call. V was shortened by 1 base and J by 4 bases, with 8 bases between the two germline ends. This CDR3 has 15 amino acids. Germline-derived CDR1 and CDR2 are SNHLY and FYNNEI. The CDR3: CASSEDRIYNSPLHF. The DNA for the CDR3 is TGTGCCAGCAGTGAAGACAGAATATATAATTCACCCCTCCACTTT.

This clone was seen a few times. The gene calls are TRBV7-3 and TRBJ2-1; 7 bases match TRBD1. The CDR3 is 13 amino acids. Per the germline V gene, CDR1 is SGHTA and CDR2 is FQGTGA. V lost 4 bases to trimming and J lost 12 bases; unmatched junction nucleotides: 9. The CDR3 loop is CASSSDRAVGQFF. In DNA, the CDR3 is TGTGCCAGCAGCTCAGACAGGGCGGTAGGGCAGTTCTTC.

The V and J genes are TRBV5-1 and TRBJ1-5, with a weak D call TRBD1 (5 bases). CDR1 SGHRS and CDR2 YFSETQ come from the germline V gene. The CDR3 totals 15 residues. With 4 bases removed from V and 6 bases from J, the gap between germline ends came to 17 bases. Here the CDR3 DNA reads TGCGCCAGCAGCCTCACCCCAGGGAATACTCAGCCCCAGCATTTT. It yields the protein CASSLTPGNTQPQHF.

V usage is TRBV6-5 and J usage is TRBJ1-5; D unclear. V lost 7 bases and J 3 bases, leaving 16 bases between the germline ends. Germline CDR1 and CDR2: MNHEY and SVGAGI. The length of the CDR3 is 15 residues. The CDR3 bases are TGTGCCAGCACCCCAAGGAGGCAGGACAATCAGCCCCAGCATTTT. As protein: CASTPRRQDNQPQHF.

This chain connects TRBV4-1 to TRBJ1-1; D call uncertain. Germline V lookup: CDR1 MGHRA, CDR2 YSYEKL. CDR3 length equals 16 residues. Trimming took off 1 base at V and 1 base at J, with 13 bases between the two ends. The DNA of the CDR3 is TGCGCCAGCAGCCAAGGCCCACAGAGCGGGAACACTGAAGCTTTCTTT. It codes for CASSQGPQSGNTEAFF.

This clone was detected once. The gene calls are TRBV3-1 (or the pseudogene TRBV3-2) and TRBJ2-5, with TRBD2 matching over 10 bases. CDR3 length equals 16 residues. From germline, CDR1 is LGHDT and CDR2 YNNKEL (reference sequence). Trimming removed 4 bases from V and 1 base from J; junction bases left unmatched: 6. The CDR3 here is CASSLRTSGAQETQYF. The CDR3 DNA sequence: TGTGCCAGCAGCCTTCGTACTAGCGGGGCCCAAGAGACCCAGTACTTC.

This clone appeared once. The V and J genes are TRBV7-2 and TRBJ1-5; D possibly corresponds to TRBD1 (5 bases). V gave up 1 base and J gave up 7 bases, with 11 bases separating them. The germline CDR1 and CDR2 sequences are SGHTA and FQGNSA. CDR3 size: 14 residues. CDR3 nucleotides: TGTGCCAGCAGCTTAGAGGGGTACTCACAGCCCCAGCATTTT. It encodes CASSLEGYSQPQHF.

This rearrangement joins TRBV5-4 to TRBJ2-5; 9 positions match TRBD2. With V trimmed by 3 bases and J by 3 bases, 6 bases remained unmatched. This CDR3 has 15 amino acids. Germline lookup yields CDR1 SGHNT and CDR2 YYREEE (reference sequence). The chain's CDR3 is CASSSSAGGKETQYF. CDR3 bases: TGTGCCAGCAGCTCATCAGCGGGGGGAAAAGAGACCCAGTACTTC.